This entry describes one TCR beta chain. The data stem from a study of blood T cell repertoires in COVID-19. All enrollees were roughly 18 to 89 years old and from about 24 US areas. Cohort placement rested on clinical history that participants reported themselves. Original analysis: Counts of nucleated cells, estimated from reference gene primer amplification, were obtained. Clones were sequenced by immunoSEQ multiplex PCR, and TCRdb holds only the in-frame ones, with some missing. V and J calls and clone size come straight from that table; D and trimming were deduced from the DNA. The sample has about 310,000 clones; around 84% are singletons. Specimen: PBMCs or T cells enriched from blood (not recorded which). The TCR comes from a woman in her twenties or thirties who had been exposed to COVID-19.

CDR3 loop: CASSGGGVDSNQPQHF. For the CDR3, the DNA is TGTGCCAGTAGTGGGGGGGGAGTAGACTCCAATCAGCCCCAGCATTTT. This chain uses TRBV19 with TRBJ1-5, with a weak D call TRBD1 (5 bases). V lost 5 bases to trimming and J lost 3 bases, with 17 bases between them. CDR3 length: 16 residues. In germline, CDR1 is LNHDA, CDR2 SQIVND (reference sequence). The entire variable domain, with the rest obtained from reference TRBV19 and TRBJ1-5, is as follows: DGGITQSPKYLFRKEGQNVTLSCEQNLNHDAMYWYRQDPGQGLRLIYYSQIVNDFQKGDIAEGYSVSREKKESFPLTVTSAQKNPTAFYLCASSGGGVDSNQPQHFGDGTRLSIL.